Listed here are 16 T cell receptor beta chains from one sample, sequenced in a study of OX40 agonist ivuxolimab in advanced cancers. This table comes from immunoSEQ multiplex PCR, and its TCRdb copy is limited to in-frame clones, with some not included. The profile shows about 46,000 clones, 80% to 90% of them singletons. The source was CD4+ or CD8+ T cells sorted from blood, collected in a trial of the OX40 agonist ivuxolimab. The receptors shown here come from an adult with an advanced solid tumor such as melanoma, head and neck, liver or kidney cancer.

This chain joins TRBV2 and TRBJ2-5; 9 nucleotides match TRBD2. From germline, CDR1 is SNHLY and CDR2 FYNNEI. V lost 1 base, J lost 6 bases, and 6 bases stayed unmatched. The CDR3 has 15 amino acids. The CDR3 nucleotides are TGTGCCAGCAGTGAAGTCCGCGGGACTAGCAAGACCCAGTACTTC. It translates to CASSEVRGTSKTQYF.

This clone was seen a few times. The chain is built from TRBV28 and TRBJ2-7; 7 bases align to TRBD1. J was trimmed by 0 bases and V by 10 bases; bases with no gene match: 9. The length of the CDR3 is 14 residues. CDR1 and CDR2 from the germline V gene are MDHEN and SYDVKM. In nucleotides, the CDR3 is TGTGCCACCAAGGATCCAGGGGGCTCCTACGAGCAGTACTTC. Translated: CATKDPGGSYEQYF.

The genes are TRBV7-2 and TRBJ2-7; 7 bases align to TRBD2. Trimming cost V 5 bases and J 2 bases; bases outside gene matches: 9. The germline V gene has CDR1 SGHTA and CDR2 FQGNSA. This CDR3 contains 15 residues. CDR3 protein: CASSQTYGGTYEQYF. DNA of the CDR3: TGTGCCAGCAGCCAAACATACGGGGGGACCTACGAGCAGTACTTC.

This clone was seen just once. This chain connects TRBV11-3 to TRBJ2-7, with TRBD2 identical over 11 bases. Trimming at V came to 3 bases and at J to 4 bases, leaving 2 bases not matched to a gene. This CDR3 region has 14 residues. Germline V lookup: CDR1 SGHNT, CDR2 YENEEA. CDR3 amino acids: CASSFTSGSYEQYF. CDR3 bases: TGTGCCAGCAGCTTTACTAGCGGGAGTTACGAGCAGTACTTC.

The J gene is TRBJ1-2, the V gene TRBV5-5; D unclear. This CDR3 has 13 residues. CDR1 is SGHKS, CDR2 YYEKEE, per germline (reference sequence). Trimming left V 4 bases short and J 3 bases short, with 10 bases between. CDR3 DNA: TGTGCCAGCAGCCTTCAATGGGACTATGGCTACACCTTC. It translates to CASSLQWDYGYTF.

The chain is built from TRBV27 and TRBJ2-7; tentatively, D is TRBD1 or TRBD2 (5 bases each). Germline CDR1 and CDR2: MNHEY and SMNVEV (reference sequence). Deletions cut 6 bases from V and 2 bases from J, with 14 bases between. This CDR3 contains 14 residues. For the CDR3, the DNA is TGTGCCAGCAGCCCATGGGACGGGACCTACGAGCAGTACTTC. Encoded protein: CASSPWDGTYEQYF.

This clone was seen more than once but under ten times. V gene TRBV5-4 combines with J gene TRBJ1-5; TRBD1 matches 9 bases. The CDR3 loop spans 15 amino acids. Germline CDR1 reads SGHNT; CDR2 reads YYREEE (reference sequence). V trimming: 0 bases; J trimming: 11 bases; junction bases outside the gene matches: 9. The DNA for the CDR3 is TGTGCCAGCAGCTTGGACAGGGGGCCTCCATTGGCCCAGCATTTT. It yields the protein CASSLDRGPPLAQHF.

The V call is TRBV4-2, the J call TRBJ1-2; TRBD1 might be the D (6 bases). Trimming removed 7 bases from V and 3 bases from J, with 24 bases in between. This CDR3 is built from 17 residues. Germline values: CDR1 LGHNA, CDR2 YNFKEQ. The CDR3 region has the DNA TGTGCCAGCACCCTTCAAATCAGCGGGTCAGGGGACTATGGCTACACCTTC. This encodes CASTLQISGSGDYGYTF.

The J gene is TRBJ2-6, the V gene TRBV2; D is tentatively TRBD1 or TRBD2 (6 bases each). Germline CDR1 is SNHLY and CDR2 is FYNNEI. CDR3 length: 13 amino acids. In DNA, the CDR3 is TGTGCTTGGGGGGCTGCTGGGGCCAACGTCCTGACTTTC. This codes for CAWGAAGANVLTF. Complete variable domain (other parts from reference TRBV2 and TRBJ2-6): EPEVTQTPSHQVTQMGQEVILRCVPISNHLYFYWYRQILGQKVEFLVSFYNNEISEKSEIFDDQFSVERPDGSNFTLKIRSTKLEDSAMYFCAWGAAGANVLTFGAGSRLTVL.

The chain carries TRBV7-9 and TRBJ2-2, with D possibly matching TRBD1 (5 bases). Germline lookup yields CDR1 SEHNR and CDR2 FQNEAQ (reference sequence). The CDR3 is made up of 13 amino acids. V was trimmed by 7 bases and J by 8 bases, leaving 14 bases between them. The DNA of the CDR3 is TGTGCCAGCACCGTAAGGGGCACAGGGGAGCTGTTTTTT. Translated: CASTVRGTGELFF. The variable domain in full, completed from reference TRBV7-9 and TRBJ2-2, reads DTGVSQNPRHKITKRGQNVTFRCDPISEHNRLYWYRQTLGQGPEFLTYFQNEAQLEKSRLLSDRFSAERPKGSFSTLEIQRTEQGDSAMYLCASTVRGTGELFFGEGSRLTVL.

The chain employs TRBV9 and TRBJ2-3; 7 bases are a match to TRBD1. With V trimmed by 4 bases and J by 7 bases, 24 bases remained unmatched. This CDR3 is built from 19 residues. Germline V gene lookup returns CDR1 SGDLS and CDR2 YYNGEE. In nucleotides, the CDR3 is TGTGCCAGCAGCCTCCCCCGGGGTGAGGGGGCCCGATTGGTTAATACGCAGTATTTT. Translated: CASSLPRGEGARLVNTQYF.

This clone came up once. The DNA is left out, because the CDR3 cannot be placed on it with certainty; the CDR3 is given as TCRdb lists it. This chain connects TRBV7-9 to TRBJ2-5; the D call TRBD2 from the table was never checked on the DNA. CDR1 and CDR2 (germline): SEHNR, FQNEAQ (reference sequence). Including both end residues, the CDR3 is 14 amino acids long. CDR3 sequence: CASSPSFASGSTYF.

The rearrangement uses TRBV5-1 and TRBJ2-7; 14 nucleotides line up with TRBD2. The germline CDR1 and CDR2 sequences are SGHRS and YFSETQ. This CDR3 comprises 17 residues. Trimming took 7 bases from V and 0 from J; bases not matched to a gene: 9. The CDR3, as DNA: TGCGCCAGCCCCCTAGGACTAGCGGGAGGAATCTCCTACGAGCAGTACTTC. This translates into CASPLGLAGGISYEQYF.

CDR3 loop: CASSMGPGAGTEAFF. CDR3 in DNA: TGTGCCAGTAGTATGGGCCCGGGGGCTGGGACTGAAGCTTTCTTT. This rearrangement joins TRBV19 to TRBJ1-1, with D perhaps TRBD1 (6 bases). This CDR3 contains 15 residues. Looked up from germline, CDR1 is LNHDA and CDR2 is SQIVND (reference sequence). The V end was cut by 3 bases, the J end by 5 bases, with 16 bases between.

This chain links TRBV4-1 with TRBJ2-7; 7 nucleotides match TRBD1. Germline V gene lookup returns CDR1 MGHRA and CDR2 YSYEKL. The V gene end was trimmed by 1 base and the J gene end by 0 bases; junction bases not matched to a gene: 6. The CDR3 has 16 amino acids. The CDR3 here is CASSQGPRDSSYEQYF. The CDR3 region has the DNA TGCGCCAGCAGCCAAGGTCCCCGGGACAGCTCCTACGAGCAGTACTTC.

This clone was observed a few times. At one end the junction does not follow the germline gene, possibly because of a read error. The rearrangement joins TRBV15 to TRBJ1-3; TRBD1 aligns across 10 bases. Per the germline V gene, CDR1 is LNHNV and CDR2 is YYDKDF (reference sequence). The CDR3 loop spans 13 amino acids. The CDR3 DNA follows: TGTGCCACCAGCAGCCGGGACAGGGGCGCAACGTGTTTT. This encodes CATSSRDRGATCF.